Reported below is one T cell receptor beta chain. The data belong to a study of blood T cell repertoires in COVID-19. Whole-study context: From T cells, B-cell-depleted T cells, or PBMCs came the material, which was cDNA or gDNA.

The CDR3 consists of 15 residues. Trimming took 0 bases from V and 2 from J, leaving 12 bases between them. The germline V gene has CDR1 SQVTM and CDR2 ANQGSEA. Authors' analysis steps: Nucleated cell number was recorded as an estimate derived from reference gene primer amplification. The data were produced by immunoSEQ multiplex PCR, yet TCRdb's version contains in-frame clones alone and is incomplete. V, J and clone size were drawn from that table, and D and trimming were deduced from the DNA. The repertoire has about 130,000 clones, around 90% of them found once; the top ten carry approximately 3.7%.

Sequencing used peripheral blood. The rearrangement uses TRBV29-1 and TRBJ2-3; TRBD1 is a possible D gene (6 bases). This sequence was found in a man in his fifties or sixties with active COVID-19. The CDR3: CSVEDGGPLTDTQYF. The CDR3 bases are TGCAGCGTTGAAGATGGGGGCCCTCTCACAGATACGCAGTATTTT.